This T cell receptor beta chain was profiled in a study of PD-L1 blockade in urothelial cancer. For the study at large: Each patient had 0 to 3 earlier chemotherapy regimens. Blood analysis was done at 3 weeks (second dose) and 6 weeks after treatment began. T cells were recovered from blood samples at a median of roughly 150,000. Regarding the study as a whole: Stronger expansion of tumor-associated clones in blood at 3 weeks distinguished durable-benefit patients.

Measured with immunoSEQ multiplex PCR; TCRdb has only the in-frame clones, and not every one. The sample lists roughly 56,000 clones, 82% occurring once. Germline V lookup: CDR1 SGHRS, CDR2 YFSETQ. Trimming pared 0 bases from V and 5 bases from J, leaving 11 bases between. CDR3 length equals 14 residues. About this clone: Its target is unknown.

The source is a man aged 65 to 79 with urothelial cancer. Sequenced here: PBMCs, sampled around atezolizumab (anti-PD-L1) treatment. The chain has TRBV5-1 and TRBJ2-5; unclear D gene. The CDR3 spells CASSLGLNVETQYF. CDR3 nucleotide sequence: TGCGCCAGCAGCTTGGGGCTGAATGTGGAGACCCAGTACTTC.